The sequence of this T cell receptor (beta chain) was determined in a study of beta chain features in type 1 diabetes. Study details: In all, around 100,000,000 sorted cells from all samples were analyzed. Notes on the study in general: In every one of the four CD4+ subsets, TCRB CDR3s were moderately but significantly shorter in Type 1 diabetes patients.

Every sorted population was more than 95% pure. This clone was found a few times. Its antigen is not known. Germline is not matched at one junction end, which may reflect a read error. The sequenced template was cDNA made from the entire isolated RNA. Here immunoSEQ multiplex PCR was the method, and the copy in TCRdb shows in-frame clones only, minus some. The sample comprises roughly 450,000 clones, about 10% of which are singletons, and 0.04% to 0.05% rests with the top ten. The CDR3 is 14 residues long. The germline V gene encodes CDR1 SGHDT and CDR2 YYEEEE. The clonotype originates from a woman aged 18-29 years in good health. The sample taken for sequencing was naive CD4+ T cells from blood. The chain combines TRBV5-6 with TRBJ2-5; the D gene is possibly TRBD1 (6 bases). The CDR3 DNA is TGTGCCAGCAGATTGGTAGGGGGCCAAGAGACCCAGTACTTC. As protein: CASRLVGGQETQYF.